The 21 T cell receptor beta chains below all came from one sample that was sequenced in a study of blood T cell repertoires in COVID-19 (dated by TCRdb to the early 2020s). The library was made by the immunoSEQ multiplex PCR assay. This is the immuneACCESS table as TCRdb keeps it, with only in-frame sequences that have V and J called. A part of the clones is gone; compared with another copy, unresolved V genes explain less than half, and the rest is unexplained. The sample table shows around 280,000 clones, and approximately 91% are seen once. The ten largest clones add up to about 10% of the sample. Sequencing was done on a sample of peripheral blood. The receptors shown here come from a woman in her twenties or thirties with COVID-19, enrolled during active disease.

The chain recombines TRBV6-5 with TRBJ2-1, with 7 bases lining up with TRBD2. This CDR3 comprises 16 residues. Trimming took 0 bases from V and 0 from J; bases not matched to a gene: 2. Germline V CDR1 and CDR2: MNHEY, SVGAGI. CDR3 nucleotides: TGTGCCAGCAGTTACTCGGGGGGGAGCTCCTACAATGAGCAGTTCTTC. It is translated as CASSYSGGSSYNEQFF.

The chain uses TRBV11-2 and TRBJ2-1, with 8 bases that match TRBD2. Losses at the gene ends were 5 bases for V and 4 bases for J; bases not matched to a gene: 10. CDR1 is SGHAT and CDR2 is FQNNGV in the germline V gene. The CDR3 length is 16 residues. CDR3 in DNA: TGTGCCAGCAGCCAAGGCCGGGGCGGGAGGTACAATGAGCAGTTCTTC. Its protein is CASSQGRGGRYNEQFF.

The chain carries TRBV10-1 and TRBJ2-2; 7 positions agree with TRBD1. The CDR3 length is 15 residues. J gave up 0 bases and V 5 bases, and 3 bases lay outside the gene matches. Per germline, CDR1 WNHNN and CDR2 SYGVQD (reference sequence). The CDR3 coding sequence is TGCGCCAGCAGTTCCGGGACAGCGAACACCGGGGAGCTGTTTTTT. This codes for CASSSGTANTGELFF.

The chain carries TRBV15 and TRBJ2-2; TRBD2 aligns across 10 bases. The junction had 4 bases not matched to a gene; V was cut back by 3 bases and J by 6 bases. In germline, CDR1 is LNHNV, CDR2 YYDKDF (reference sequence). CDR3 length equals 15 residues. The CDR3 loop reads CATSSEREGPGELFF. Written as DNA, the CDR3 is TGTGCCACCAGCAGTGAGCGGGAGGGCCCCGGGGAGCTGTTTTTT.

This clone appeared once. The chain employs TRBV6-2 or TRBV6-3 and TRBJ2-3, with 10 bases aligning to TRBD2. Per the germline V gene, CDR1 is MNHEY and CDR2 is SVGEGT. With 3 bases clipped from V and 2 bases from J, the junction kept 8 bases outside the gene matches. The CDR3 is made up of 17 amino acids. The CDR3 loop reads CASSYVRTSGDTDTQYF. The CDR3 DNA reads TGTGCCAGCAGTTATGTAAGGACTAGCGGCGACACAGATACGCAGTATTTT.

The genes are TRBV28 and TRBJ2-3; 11 nucleotides align to TRBD2. Germline lookup yields CDR1 MDHEN and CDR2 SYDVKM. The length of the CDR3 is 16 residues. Trimming removed 5 bases from V and 3 bases from J; junction bases left unmatched: 7. This CDR3 is CASSPLAGGKTDTQYF. Here the CDR3 DNA reads TGTGCCAGCAGTCCCTTAGCGGGAGGGAAGACAGATACGCAGTATTTT.

This clone showed up just once. The chain joins TRBV5-8 to TRBJ2-1; a weak D match, TRBD1 (6 bases). The CDR3 covers 15 residues. The V gene's germline CDR1 is SGHTS and CDR2 YDEGEE. The V and J ends lost 4 bases and 3 bases respectively, with 14 bases between them. This chain's CDR3 is CASSPPGTHYNEQFF. As DNA, the CDR3 is TGTGCCAGCAGCCCCCCCGGGACACACTACAATGAGCAGTTCTTC.

CDR3 sequence reads: CASSLTGGTDTQYF. DNA for the CDR3: TGTGCCAGCAGTTTGACAGGTGGGACAGATACGCAGTATTTT. The rearrangement links TRBV25-1 to TRBJ2-3; the D gene is possibly TRBD1 (6 bases). The CDR3 totals 14 residues. Germline CDR1 is MGHDK and CDR2 is SYGVNS. V lost 5 bases and J 3 bases, leaving 12 bases between the germline ends.

The J gene is TRBJ1-2, the V gene TRBV4-3, with unresolved D. V lost 0 bases and J lost 4, with 15 bases in between. Germline CDR1 and CDR2: LGHNA and YSLEER. The CDR3 length is 16 residues. CDR3 nucleotide sequence: TGCGCCAGCAGCCAAGATTTAAGGAGCCGTACCTATGGCTACACCTTC. It yields the protein CASSQDLRSRTYGYTF.

V usage is TRBV2 and J usage is TRBJ2-1; D gene ambiguous. Germline-derived CDR1 and CDR2 are SNHLY and FYNNEI. This CDR3 is 11 amino acids long. V was trimmed by 3 bases and J by 7 bases, leaving 4 bases between them. The CDR3 protein is CASSDQNEQFF. The CDR3 DNA reads TGTGCCAGCAGTGATCAAAATGAGCAGTTCTTC.

The chain joins TRBV9 to TRBJ2-7, with 7 bases lining up with TRBD2. V trimming: 0 bases; J trimming: 1 base; junction bases outside the gene matches: 4. There are 15 residues in the CDR3. CDR1 is SGDLS, CDR2 YYNGEE, per germline. The CDR3 protein is CASSVGGSGSYEQYF. The CDR3 nucleotides read TGTGCCAGCAGCGTAGGGGGTAGCGGGTCCTACGAGCAGTACTTC.

The V gene is TRBV2, the J gene TRBJ2-7; tentatively, D is TRBD2 (6 bases). The length of the CDR3 is 13 residues. V shed 8 bases and J shed 0 bases, with 11 bases lying between them. Germline assignment: CDR1 SNHLY and CDR2 FYNNEI. The CDR3 DNA reads as TGTGCCAGCGGGGGGTTGTTCTCCTACGAGCAGTACTTC. As protein: CASGGLFSYEQYF.

The chain couples TRBV18 to TRBJ2-7, with D possibly being TRBD1 (5 bases). The CDR3 spans 12 residues. Trimming cost V 6 bases and J 5 bases, with 11 bases left between them. Germline lookup yields CDR1 KGHSH and CDR2 LQKENI. The CDR3 coding sequence is TGTGCCAGCTCTCCTCTCAGGGACGAGCAGTACTTC. Amino acid sequence: CASSPLRDEQYF.

This chain joins TRBV2 and TRBJ1-2, with 9 bases matching TRBD1. The CDR3 totals 12 residues. Germline loops: CDR1 SNHLY, CDR2 FYNNEI. After removal of 8 bases from V and 8 bases from J, the junction contained 6 bases not matched to a gene. CDR3 sequence reads: CASRGDREGYTF. The DNA for the CDR3 is TGTGCCAGCCGGGGGGACAGGGAAGGCTACACCTTC. The whole variable domain, remainder taken from reference TRBV2 and TRBJ1-2, is EPEVTQTPSHQVTQMGQEVILRCVPISNHLYFYWYRQILGQKVEFLVSFYNNEISEKSEIFDDQFSVERPDGSNFTLKIRSTKLEDSAMYFCASRGDREGYTFGSGTRLTVV.

The rearrangement uses TRBV5-1 and TRBJ1-6; D is perhaps TRBD1 (5 bases). The CDR3 length is 16 residues. V lost 0 bases and J 5 bases, leaving 12 bases between the germline ends. Per the germline V gene, CDR1 is SGHRS and CDR2 is YFSETQ. The chain's CDR3 is CASSLEGAVNNSPLHF. As DNA, the CDR3 is TGCGCCAGCAGCTTGGAAGGGGCAGTGAATAATTCACCCCTCCACTTT.

V usage is TRBV6-5 and J usage is TRBJ1-2; 7 bases are a match to TRBD1. This CDR3 is built from 13 residues. The germline V gene has CDR1 MNHEY and CDR2 SVGAGI. The V gene end was trimmed by 2 bases and the J gene end by 11 bases; junction bases not matched to a gene: 8. The CDR3 reads CASSYPRGQQYTF. Written as DNA, the CDR3 is TGTGCCAGCAGTTACCCCCGGGGACAGCAATACACCTTC.

The CDR3 protein is CASSLALAGSVEQYF. As DNA, the CDR3 is TGTGCCAGCAGCTTGGCTCTAGCGGGATCGGTGGAGCAGTACTTC. The chain links TRBV5-4 to TRBJ2-7; 9 bases map to TRBD2. The J segment lost 7 bases and the V segment lost 0 bases, leaving 8 bases of the junction unmatched. There are 15 residues in the CDR3. Germline V gene sequence: CDR1 SGHNT, CDR2 YYREEE (reference sequence). Full variable domain (remainder filled in from reference TRBV5-4 and TRBJ2-7): ETGVTQSPTHLIKTRGQQVTLRCSSQSGHNTVSWYQQALGQGPQFIFQYYREEENGRGNFPPRFSGLQFPNYSSELNVNALELDDSALYLCASSLALAGSVEQYFGPGTRLTVT.

The chain is built from TRBV13 and TRBJ2-6; 7 bases fit TRBD1. Germline loops: CDR1 PRHDT, CDR2 FYEKMQ (reference sequence). This CDR3 region has 17 residues. Unmatched junction bases numbered 14, after V lost 8 bases and J lost 4 bases. Here the CDR3 reads CASRGREGGAGANVLTF. DNA for the CDR3: TGTGCCAGCCGCGGACGGGAAGGGGGCGCCGGGGCCAACGTCCTGACTTTC.

The rearrangement links TRBV20-1 to TRBJ2-1; a weak D match, TRBD2 (6 bases). Trimming removed 6 bases from V and 8 bases from J, with 11 bases in between. Germline-derived CDR1 and CDR2 are DFQATT and SNEGSKA (reference sequence). There are 11 residues in the CDR3. The CDR3 DNA sequence: TGCAGTGCCCGGACTACGGATGAGCAGTTCTTC. Amino acids: CSARTTDEQFF.

This chain links TRBV27 with TRBJ2-4, with D possibly TRBD1 on 6 matching bases. The CDR3 is made up of 15 amino acids. The ends were cut back, 5 bases at V and 1 base at J, with 12 bases in the middle. Germline CDR1 reads MNHEY; CDR2 reads SMNVEV (reference sequence). The CDR3 bases are TGTGCCAGCAGTCCCCGGACAGACGCCAAAAACATTCAGTACTTC. Its protein is CASSPRTDAKNIQYF.

The chain links TRBV27 to TRBJ2-7, with TRBD1 matching over 9 bases. The length of the CDR3 is 15 residues. The germline gives CDR1 MNHEY, CDR2 SMNVEV (reference sequence). V gave up 4 bases and J gave up 2 bases; unmatched junction bases: 6. The CDR3 loop is CASSSPGQGAYEQYF. Written as DNA, the CDR3 is TGTGCCAGCAGTTCACCGGGACAGGGCGCCTACGAGCAGTACTTC.